The subject of this entry is one T cell receptor (beta chain). Its antigen remains unidentified. The entry originates in a study of T cell repertoires in cytomegalovirus infection. About the study: In public TCR beta signatures, there were indications of both CMV infection and matching HLA type.

MiXCR was run by TCRdb on the reads, yielding one entry per CDR3 protein. The sample yields 230,000 or so distinct CDR3 sequences, 15% to 20% seen once. Study-level findings and limits: Clonotypes of TCR beta that were HLA-C-restricted and CMV-specific dominated the ex vivo response.

V was clipped by 6 bases and J by 6 bases, with 9 bases between them. From germline, CDR1 is MGHDK and CDR2 SYGVNS. There are 12 residues in the CDR3. The sequence came from a human donor in good health (CMV status not recorded). Some clones in this sample may be carry-over from other donors' samples. What was sequenced was CD8+ T cells from PBMCs. The chain employs TRBV25-1 and TRBJ2-1, with D unclear. CDR3 nucleotides: TGTGCCAGCAGCAGTACCGCCAATGAGCAGTTCTTC. This sequence encodes CASSSTANEQFF. Full variable domain (remainder filled in from reference TRBV25-1 and TRBJ2-1): EADIYQTPRYLVIGTGKKITLECSQTMGHDKMYWYQQDPGMELHLIHYSYGVNSTEKGDLSSESTVSRIRTEHFPLTLESARPSHTSQYLCASSSTANEQFFGPGTRLTVL.